A single sample gave rise to the 30 T cell receptor beta chains below, sequenced in a study of regulatory T cells in long-lasting Graves disease. Combining iRepertoire HTBI primers with Arm-PCR of CDR3 regions, the authors built TCR beta libraries. MiXCR, run by TCRdb on the multiplex PCR reads, gives a single entry per CDR3 protein. The data contain 400,000 to 500,000 distinct CDR3 sequences, 15% to 20% of them singletons. As for time point: newly diagnosed GD, antithyroid drugs for less than 3 months. TCR sequences were obtained from RNA taken from PBMCs. In addition, the sample was reused for a study of T cells in Graves' hyperthyroidism and ophthalmopathy.

This specimen was peripheral blood mononuclear cells (PBMCs), taken at new diagnosis, from a patient treated with antithyroid drugs. The receptor source for this set is a woman younger than 30 with Graves disease.

In this sample, this clonotype turned up many times. This chain uses TRBV2 with TRBJ2-1, with D unclear. CDR3 length: 14 amino acids. Trimming cost V 3 bases and J 0 bases, with 6 bases left between them. CDR1 and CDR2 (germline): SNHLY, FYNNEI. This CDR3 reads CASSDIASYNEQFF. As DNA, the CDR3 is TGTGCCAGCAGTGACATAGCCTCCTACAATGAGCAGTTCTTC.

This clonotype was detected only a few times. A much larger clonotype is one base distant, so this may be a read error. The chain uses TRBV6-2 or TRBV6-3 and TRBJ2-1, with 11 bases lining up with TRBD2. CDR1 and CDR2 from the germline V gene are MNHEY and SVGEGT. This CDR3 has 15 residues. The ends lost 5 bases at V and 2 bases at J; junction bases unmatched: 2. CDR3 region: CASSNSGRAYNEQFF. CDR3 DNA sequence: TGTGCCAGCAGTAATAGCGGGAGGGCCTACAATGAGCAGTTCTTC.

Remarks on this clonotype: Being one base from a much bigger clone, this may be a read error. V is TRBV7-2 and J is TRBJ2-5; D tentatively reads TRBD1 or TRBD2 (6 bases each). CDR3 length equals 13 residues. CDR1 and CDR2 (germline): SGHTA, FQGNSA. The CDR3 DNA reads TGTGCCGGCAGCAAGCGGAGGGGGGAGACCCAGTACTTC. Its translation is CAGSKRRGETQYF.

This clonotype was observed many times. The chain recombines TRBV28 with TRBJ2-5; D is perhaps TRBD2 (6 bases). V gave up 7 bases and J gave up 2 bases, with 14 bases separating them. This CDR3 comprises 14 residues. The germline CDR1 and CDR2 sequences are MDHEN and SYDVKM. This CDR3 is CASMEGGLQETQYF. In DNA form, the CDR3 reads TGTGCCAGCATGGAGGGAGGCCTACAAGAGACCCAGTACTTC.

At least ten counts were recorded for this clonotype. CDR3 protein: CAWSVAAGNGYTF. The CDR3 region has the DNA TGTGCCTGGAGTGTAGCTGCGGGGAATGGCTACACCTTC. The chain combines TRBV30 with TRBJ1-2; the D is unclear. The CDR3 is made up of 13 amino acids. Trimming stripped 0 bases from V and 6 bases from J, with 11 bases between. Germline CDR1 is GTSNPN and CDR2 is SVGIG (reference sequence).

This clonotype has at least ten counts. Here the CDR3 reads CARGTSGSYNEQFF. The CDR3 DNA is TGTGCCAGAGGGACTAGCGGTTCCTACAATGAGCAGTTCTTC. This chain connects TRBV2 to TRBJ2-1; 11 positions agree with TRBD2. The J segment lost 1 base and the V segment lost 9 bases, leaving 2 bases of the junction unmatched. The CDR3 consists of 14 residues. CDR1 and CDR2 (germline): SNHLY, FYNNEI.

Notes on this clonotype: Compared with germline, one end of the junction differs, possibly owing to a read error. The rearrangement joins TRBV18 to TRBJ2-2; D unclear. This CDR3 comprises 13 residues. Germline V lookup: CDR1 KGHSH, CDR2 LQKENI. CDR3 DNA: TGTGCCAGCTCACCACGGAACTCCGGGGAGCTGTTTTTT. It is translated as CASSPRNSGELFF.

This clonotype was recorded many times. The chain couples TRBV15 to TRBJ1-5; 9 bases are shared with TRBD1. This CDR3 comprises 16 residues. The V gene's germline CDR1 is LNHNV and CDR2 YYDKDF (reference sequence). Trimming took 2 bases from V and 4 from J; bases not matched to a gene: 6. CDR3 DNA: TGTGCCACCAGCAGATCGGGACAGGGTGGAAATCAGCCCCAGCATTTT. This encodes CATSRSGQGGNQPQHF.

The V gene is TRBV11-2, the J gene TRBJ1-5, with no clear D. V was pared by 4 bases and J by 0 bases, with 7 bases between. Germline V CDR1 and CDR2: SGHAT, FQNNGV. This CDR3 comprises 14 residues. CDR3 amino acids: CASSSINSNQPQHF. For the CDR3, the DNA is TGTGCCAGCAGCTCAATAAATAGCAATCAGCCCCAGCATTTT.

This clonotype was counted many times. This chain joins TRBV2 and TRBJ2-3; D is undetermined. Trimming removed 5 bases from V and 5 bases from J, with 8 bases in between. CDR1 and CDR2 (germline): SNHLY, FYNNEI. The CDR3 sequence is 12 residues long. CDR3 DNA sequence: TGTGCCAGCAGTCCTGGGTTAGATACGCAGTATTTT. It codes for CASSPGLDTQYF. The variable domain in full, completed from reference TRBV2 and TRBJ2-3, reads EPEVTQTPSHQVTQMGQEVILRCVPISNHLYFYWYRQILGQKVEFLVSFYNNEISEKSEIFDDQFSVERPDGSNFTLKIRSTKLEDSAMYFCASSPGLDTQYFGPGTRLTVL.

The chain couples TRBV4-1 to TRBJ2-1; D is possibly TRBD2 (6 bases). Germline-derived CDR1 and CDR2 are MGHRA and YSYEKL. The CDR3 is 12 residues long. Between the trimmed V and J ends, which lost 5 bases and 9 bases, there was a span of 11 bases. The CDR3 nucleotides are TGCGCCAGCAGCGTTATCGGGGGTGAGCAGTTCTTC. This codes for CASSVIGGEQFF.

This clonotype has at least ten counts. This chain uses TRBV28 with TRBJ2-7, with D unclear. CDR3 length: 15 amino acids. V shed 4 bases and J shed 0 bases, with 13 bases lying between them. Germline V gives CDR1 MDHEN, CDR2 SYDVKM. CDR3 bases: TGTGCCAGCAGTTCTAGGCAGCTTAGCTCCTACGAGCAGTACTTC. It codes for CASSSRQLSSYEQYF.

This clonotype was seen repeatedly, ten times or more. The rearrangement uses TRBV6-1 and TRBJ1-5; D is possibly TRBD1 (5 bases). Trimming removed 4 bases from V and 6 bases from J, with 16 bases in between. The CDR3 has 15 amino acids. Looked up from germline, CDR1 is MNHNS and CDR2 is SASEGT. CDR3 sequence (DNA): TGTGCCAGCAGTGCCTCCGGGGACGGGGCTCAGCCCCAGCATTTT. It yields the protein CASSASGDGAQPQHF.

In its sample, this clonotype was seen a few times. V gene TRBV27 combines with J gene TRBJ2-1; D might be TRBD1 or TRBD2, each matching 6 bases. V was cut by 9 bases and J by 5 bases, with 17 bases left in between. The CDR3 has 14 amino acids. The germline gives CDR1 MNHEY, CDR2 SMNVEV (reference sequence). CDR3 residues: CASSQGRDHNEQFF. DNA for the CDR3: TGTGCCAGTAGTCAGGGGCGGGACCACAATGAGCAGTTCTTC.

The chain joins TRBV3-1 to TRBJ2-7, with TRBD2 matching 13 bases. Germline CDR1 and CDR2: LGHDT and YNNKEL (reference sequence). CDR3 length: 17 residues. J gave up 0 bases and V 5 bases, and 7 bases lay outside the gene matches. The CDR3 loop is CASSDGLAGDPSYEQYF. CDR3 sequence (DNA): TGTGCCAGCAGCGACGGACTAGCGGGAGACCCCTCCTACGAGCAGTACTTC.

V usage is TRBV12-3 or TRBV12-4 and J usage is TRBJ1-1; D might be TRBD1 (6 bases). The CDR3 spans 17 residues. V was shortened by 7 bases and J by 2 bases, with 23 bases between the two germline ends. The CDR3 nucleotides read TGTGCCAGCACCTCGCCCCTTCTCCGGGACATAAACACTGAAGCTTTCTTT. Amino acids: CASTSPLLRDINTEAFF.

The chain uses TRBV20-1 and TRBJ2-3, with D unclear. V was trimmed by 5 bases and J by 0 bases, leaving 15 bases between them. In germline, CDR1 is DFQATT, CDR2 SNEGSKA (reference sequence). The CDR3 spans 15 residues. CDR3 region: CSAQRIETSTDTQYF. CDR3 sequence (DNA): TGCAGTGCTCAAAGGATAGAAACAAGCACAGATACGCAGTATTTT.

This sequence joins TRBV2 and TRBJ2-2; the D gene is possibly TRBD1 (5 bases). The CDR3 has 14 amino acids. With 10 bases removed from V and 6 bases from J, the gap between germline ends came to 18 bases. Germline V gene lookup returns CDR1 SNHLY and CDR2 FYNNEI. The CDR3 protein is CAIQTESAAGELFF. Written as DNA, the CDR3 is TGTGCCATTCAGACAGAGTCGGCGGCCGGGGAGCTGTTTTTT.

V and J are TRBV19 and TRBJ2-2; D gene unclear. This CDR3 comprises 13 residues. V was clipped by 7 bases and J by 5 bases, with 11 bases between them. The germline CDR1 and CDR2 sequences are LNHDA and SQIVND (reference sequence). The CDR3 loop reads CASIRVATGELFF. The CDR3 coding sequence is TGTGCCAGTATCCGAGTTGCGACCGGGGAGCTGTTTTTT.

The chain joins TRBV7-6 to TRBJ2-2; either TRBD1 or TRBD2 may fit D (5 bases each). CDR1 SGHVS and CDR2 FNYEAQ come from the germline V gene. CDR3 length equals 15 residues. The V gene lost 1 base and the J gene lost 4 bases, with 10 bases spanning the gap. The CDR3 protein is CASSLGGFSTGELFF. The CDR3 coding sequence is TGTGCCAGCAGCTTAGGGGGGTTTAGCACCGGGGAGCTGTTTTTT.

This clonotype appeared a few times. The chain couples TRBV9 to TRBJ2-3, with D uncertain. This CDR3 is 12 amino acids long. V lost 0 bases and J lost 6, with 5 bases in between. Looked up from germline, CDR1 is SGDLS and CDR2 is YYNGEE. Here the CDR3 reads CASSVDTDTQYF. CDR3 in DNA: TGTGCCAGCAGCGTAGATACCGATACGCAGTATTTT.

This clonotype has ten or more counts. The chain recombines TRBV7-2 with TRBJ2-1, with 7 bases identical to TRBD2. Germline lookup yields CDR1 SGHTA and CDR2 FQGNSA. The CDR3 runs to 16 residues. The V segment lost 1 base and the J segment 1 base; nucleotides outside the gene matches: 4. This chain's CDR3 is CASSLVAGASYNEQFF. Written as DNA, the CDR3 is TGTGCCAGCAGCTTAGTGGCGGGAGCATCCTACAATGAGCAGTTCTTC.

The chain couples TRBV6-1 to TRBJ1-2; a weak D match, TRBD1 (6 bases). Looked up from germline, CDR1 is MNHNS and CDR2 is SASEGT. The CDR3 is 13 residues long. V was shortened by 7 bases and J by 4 bases, with 13 bases between the two germline ends. The CDR3 nucleotides are TGTGCCAGCACTGTTGAGGACAGCTATGGCTACACCTTC. Translating it yields CASTVEDSYGYTF.

The gene calls are TRBV6-1 and TRBJ2-5; D is possibly TRBD2 (6 bases). V was pared by 6 bases and J by 4 bases, with 15 bases between. The CDR3 runs to 14 residues. In germline, CDR1 is MNHNS, CDR2 SASEGT. CDR3 loop: CASREGPLVETQYF. CDR3 bases: TGTGCCAGCAGGGAGGGACCACTGGTAGAGACCCAGTACTTC.

The gene calls are TRBV28 and TRBJ2-2; TRBD2 agrees at 10 bases. Trimming at V came to 6 bases and at J to 6 bases, leaving 4 bases not matched to a gene. The CDR3 runs 14 residues. Germline V gene data show CDR1 as MDHEN and CDR2 as SYDVKM. CDR3 sequence (DNA): TGTGCCAGCAGCCTAGCGGGAGAGGCCGGGGAGCTGTTTTTT. Translated: CASSLAGEAGELFF.

The rearrangement uses TRBV6-5 and TRBJ2-1; no definite D call. The CDR3 totals 14 residues. Germline assignment: CDR1 MNHEY and CDR2 SVGAGI. V dropped 0 bases and J dropped 4 bases, with 7 bases sitting between them. The CDR3 here is CASSYSGKYNEQFF. The DNA of the CDR3 is TGTGCCAGCAGTTACTCGGGGAAGTACAATGAGCAGTTCTTC.

This clonotype was detected ten times or more. V gene TRBV11-2 combines with J gene TRBJ1-1; 12 nucleotides line up with TRBD1. Germline values: CDR1 SGHAT, CDR2 FQNNGV. With V trimmed by 5 bases and J by 3 bases, 10 bases remained unmatched. This CDR3 spans 17 amino acids. The chain's CDR3 is CASSRWDRGRKDTEAFF. The CDR3 bases are TGTGCCAGCAGCCGATGGGACAGGGGGCGAAAGGACACTGAAGCTTTCTTT.

To note about this clonotype: This may be a read error: a much more frequent sequence differs by one nucleotide. V and J are TRBV2 and TRBJ1-1; D is ambiguous. Trimming removed 4 bases from V and 4 bases from J, with 10 bases in between. CDR3 length: 13 residues. Germline CDR1 reads SNHLY; CDR2 reads FYNNEI. The CDR3 DNA follows: TGTGCCAGCAGTGTATTGGGGAGCACTGAAGCTTTCTTT. As protein: CASSVLGSTEAFF.

The V gene is TRBV5-1, the J gene TRBJ2-3; 13 bases align to TRBD2. CDR3 size: 19 residues. Trimming cost V 3 bases and J 2 bases; bases outside gene matches: 12. The germline CDR1 and CDR2 sequences are SGHRS and YFSETQ. The CDR3 region has the DNA TGCGCCAGCAGCTCACCCCCCGGGACTAGCGGGATGGACACAGATACGCAGTATTTT. The encoded protein is CASSSPPGTSGMDTDTQYF.

This clonotype was observed at least ten times. The V call is TRBV30, the J call TRBJ1-1; possibly TRBD1 for D (6 bases). CDR3 length equals 13 residues. CDR1 is GTSNPN, CDR2 SVGIG, per germline (reference sequence). Trimming stripped 1 base from V and 5 bases from J, with 11 bases between. DNA for the CDR3: TGTGCCTGGAGTGGGGGGGCTTGGACTGAAGCTTTCTTT. Amino acid sequence: CAWSGGAWTEAFF.